Reported below is one T cell receptor beta chain. Trimming cost V 4 bases and J 8 bases, with 12 bases left between them. CDR3 length equals 12 residues. CDR1 is SGHDT and CDR2 is YYEEEE in the germline V gene. The sample is drawn from a study of blood T cell repertoires in COVID-19. About the research overall: Specimens from acute and convalescent COVID-19 originated in the United States, Italy and Spain. Sample material is recorded as cDNA or gDNA derived from T cells, B-cell-depleted T cells, or PBMCs.

Authors' methods: Amplification from reference gene primers served as the basis for estimated nucleated cell counts. Clones were read by immunoSEQ multiplex PCR, and TCRdb kept only the in-frame ones, dropping some. Clone size and V and J calls were adopted from that table, with D and trimming inferred from the DNA. Of about 150,000 clones in the sample, 75% to 90% are singletons; the top ten hold under 2.5%. Sequencing used peripheral blood. The chain carries TRBV5-6 and TRBJ1-1; D is undetermined. This TCR derives from a man aged 70 or older with acute or convalescent COVID-19. The CDR3 reads CASSRETREAFF. The CDR3 nucleotides read TGTGCCAGCAGCCGTGAGACGAGGGAAGCTTTCTTT.